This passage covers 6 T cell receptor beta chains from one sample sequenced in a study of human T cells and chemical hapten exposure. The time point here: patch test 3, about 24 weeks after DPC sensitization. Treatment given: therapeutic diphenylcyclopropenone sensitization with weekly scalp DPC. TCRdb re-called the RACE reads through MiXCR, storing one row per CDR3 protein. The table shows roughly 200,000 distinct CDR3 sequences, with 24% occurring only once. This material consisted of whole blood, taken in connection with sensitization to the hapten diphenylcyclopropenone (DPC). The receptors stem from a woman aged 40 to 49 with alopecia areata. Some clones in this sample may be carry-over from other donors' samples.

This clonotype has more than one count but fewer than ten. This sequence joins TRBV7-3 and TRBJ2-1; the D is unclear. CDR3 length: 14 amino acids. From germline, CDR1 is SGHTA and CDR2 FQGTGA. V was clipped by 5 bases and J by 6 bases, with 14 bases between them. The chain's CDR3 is CASSPDPWGNEQFF. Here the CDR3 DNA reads TGTGCCAGCAGCCCTGACCCGTGGGGCAATGAGCAGTTCTTC.

As DNA, the CDR3 is TGCGCCAGCAGCCTAGGGACAATAGACACCGGGGAGCTGTTTTTT. It yields the protein CASSLGTIDTGELFF. The chain recombines TRBV5-1 with TRBJ2-2; possible D gene TRBD1, 6 bases. Trimming left V 4 bases short and J 3 bases short, with 13 bases between. This CDR3 has 15 amino acids. CDR1 and CDR2 (germline): SGHRS, YFSETQ.

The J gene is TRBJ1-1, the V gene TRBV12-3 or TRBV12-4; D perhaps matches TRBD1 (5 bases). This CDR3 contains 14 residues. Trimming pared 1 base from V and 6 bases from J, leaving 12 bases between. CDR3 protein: CASSLGAGSPEAFF. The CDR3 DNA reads TGTGCCAGCAGTTTAGGGGCAGGGAGTCCTGAAGCTTTCTTT.

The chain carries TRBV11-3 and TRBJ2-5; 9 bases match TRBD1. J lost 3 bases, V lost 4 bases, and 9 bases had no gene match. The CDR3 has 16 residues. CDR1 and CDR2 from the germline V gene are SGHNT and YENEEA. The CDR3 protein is CASSSPRTGEEETQYF. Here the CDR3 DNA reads TGTGCCAGCAGCTCCCCCCGGACAGGGGAGGAAGAGACCCAGTACTTC.

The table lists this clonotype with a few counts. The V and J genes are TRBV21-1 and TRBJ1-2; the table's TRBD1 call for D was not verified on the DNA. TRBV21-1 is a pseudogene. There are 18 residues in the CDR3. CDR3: CASSSRPGRKVVNYGYTF. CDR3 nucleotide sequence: TGTGCCAGCAGCTCACGTCCGGGACGGAAGGTTGTTAACTATGGCTACACCTTC.

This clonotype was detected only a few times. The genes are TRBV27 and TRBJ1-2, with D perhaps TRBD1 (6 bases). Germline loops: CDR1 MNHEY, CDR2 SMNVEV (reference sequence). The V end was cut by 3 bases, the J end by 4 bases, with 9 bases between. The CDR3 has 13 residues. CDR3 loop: CASSLTGFYGYTF. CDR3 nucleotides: TGTGCCAGCAGTTTGACAGGATTCTATGGCTACACCTTC.